The 30 T cell receptor beta chains presented below share a single source sample, sequenced in a study of blood T cell repertoires in COVID-19. Sequencing used immunoSEQ multiplex PCR; TCRdb keeps in-frame clones, though not all of them. The table includes around 57,000 clones, around nine tenths detected once. Sequencing was carried out using peripheral blood. The source is a human donor in a cohort sampled during active COVID-19.

V usage is TRBV4-1 and J usage is TRBJ1-3; 7 nucleotides align to TRBD1. V shed 5 bases and J 4 bases; nucleotides not matched to a gene: 11. Germline values: CDR1 MGHRA, CDR2 YSYEKL. The CDR3 sequence is 16 residues long. In DNA form, the CDR3 reads TGCGCCAGCAGCGACACTGCCCGGACAGGAGGAAACACCATATATTTT. Translated: CASSDTARTGGNTIYF.

The rearrangement joins TRBV4-3 to TRBJ2-5; 7 bases agree with TRBD2. In germline, CDR1 is LGHNA, CDR2 YSLEER. Trimming cost V 3 bases and J 3 bases; bases outside gene matches: 4. The CDR3 contains 14 residues. CDR3 protein: CASSHWGGEETQYF. CDR3 DNA sequence: TGCGCCAGCAGCCACTGGGGGGGGGAAGAGACCCAGTACTTC.

The chain recombines TRBV5-1 with TRBJ2-7; D is unresolved. The CDR3 is made up of 13 amino acids. Germline values: CDR1 SGHRS, CDR2 YFSETQ. V was cut by 2 bases and J by 3 bases, with 9 bases left in between. The chain's CDR3 is CASSFRQGYEQYF. As DNA, the CDR3 is TGCGCCAGCAGCTTTAGACAAGGCTACGAGCAGTACTTC.

The chain uses TRBV18 and TRBJ2-3; possibly TRBD2 for D (5 bases). There are 14 residues in the CDR3. V was pared by 6 bases and J by 4 bases, with 14 bases between. Germline V gives CDR1 KGHSH, CDR2 LQKENI. CDR3 sequence (DNA): TGTGCCAGCTCCTCGGGAATTTCCTCAGATACGCAGTATTTT. Translated, it gives CASSSGISSDTQYF.

This clone was counted only a few times. The gene calls are TRBV2 and TRBJ1-2, with 8 bases lining up with TRBD1. The CDR3 is made up of 14 amino acids. Germline CDR1 reads SNHLY; CDR2 reads FYNNEI. J lost 4 bases, V lost 6 bases, and 7 bases had no gene match. This CDR3 is CASSYRGNGYGYTF. Here the CDR3 DNA reads TGTGCCAGCAGCTACAGGGGGAACGGCTATGGCTACACCTTC.

The gene calls are TRBV28 and TRBJ1-4; no reliable D call. V lost 3 bases to trimming and J lost 6 bases, with 5 bases between them. The length of the CDR3 is 12 residues. Germline V gene sequence: CDR1 MDHEN, CDR2 SYDVKM. This chain's CDR3 is CASSFNHEKLFF. The CDR3, as DNA: TGTGCCAGCAGTTTTAATCATGAAAAACTGTTTTTT.

Notes on this clone: An end of the junction differs from the germline gene, which may be a read error. The same CDR3 is also encoded by other DNA sequences in this sample. This chain joins TRBV5-4 and TRBJ2-7; weak D call: TRBD2 (7 bases). The CDR3 length is 13 residues. Germline CDR1 is SGHNT and CDR2 is YYREEE (reference sequence). CDR3 sequence (DNA): TGTGCCAGCAGTTTGGGGGGGCCGTACGAGCAGTACTTC. Translation gives CASSLGGPYEQYF.

The chain joins TRBV11-2 to TRBJ1-1, with 7 nucleotides matching TRBD1. The CDR3 covers 15 residues. V shed 6 bases, J shed 0 bases, and the junction held 7 bases outside the gene matches. Per germline, CDR1 SGHAT and CDR2 FQNNGV. CDR3 sequence reads: CASRPTRGLNTEAFF. CDR3 nucleotide sequence: TGTGCCAGCAGGCCTACCAGGGGGTTGAACACTGAAGCTTTCTTT.

The rearrangement links TRBV18 to TRBJ2-2, with D possibly TRBD1 on 6 matching bases. Per germline, CDR1 KGHSH and CDR2 LQKENI. There are 14 residues in the CDR3. Trimming took 3 bases from V and 3 from J, leaving 8 bases between them. The CDR3 DNA is TGTGCCAGCTCACCGAGACAGGACACCGGGGAGCTGTTTTTT. Protein product: CASSPRQDTGELFF.

The V call is TRBV12-3 or TRBV12-4, the J call TRBJ2-7; tentative D call: TRBD1 (6 bases). The CDR3 runs to 12 residues. V lost 5 bases, J lost 1 base, and 6 bases lay in between. The CDR3 DNA follows: TGTGCCAGCAGTACAGGGTCCTACGAGCAGTACTTC. It codes for CASSTGSYEQYF.

The V and J genes are TRBV6-5 and TRBJ1-1; D unclear. Trimming removed 5 bases at V and 0 bases at J, with 10 bases between. The CDR3 is made up of 14 amino acids. CDR1 and CDR2 (germline): MNHEY, SVGAGI. The CDR3 loop is CASSRVRLNTEAFF. Here the CDR3 DNA reads TGTGCCAGCAGTCGAGTGAGGTTGAACACTGAAGCTTTCTTT.

This rearrangement joins TRBV7-2 to TRBJ2-6, with D uncertain. Between the trimmed V and J ends, which lost 0 bases and 0 bases, there was a span of 6 bases. This CDR3 has 16 residues. Germline CDR1 SGHTA, CDR2 FQGNSA. The CDR3 region has the DNA TGTGCCAGCAGCTTAGCCGGGTACTCTGGGGCCAACGTCCTGACTTTC. Protein: CASSLAGYSGANVLTF.

This chain links TRBV20-1 with TRBJ1-2; D remains unclear. The germline V gene encodes CDR1 DFQATT and CDR2 SNEGSKA (reference sequence). This CDR3 comprises 14 residues. Trimming stripped 3 bases from V and 2 bases from J, with 13 bases between. This chain's CDR3 is CSASSTPLNYGYTF. CDR3 coding DNA: TGCAGTGCTAGTTCCACCCCCCTAAACTATGGCTACACCTTC.

This sequence joins TRBV20-1 and TRBJ2-7; 7 nucleotides line up with TRBD2. The V segment lost 3 bases and the J segment 13 bases; nucleotides outside the gene matches: 9. Germline CDR1 and CDR2: DFQATT and SNEGSKA (reference sequence). The length of the CDR3 is 11 residues. CDR3 sequence reads: CSASKVREEYF. Written as DNA, the CDR3 is TGCAGTGCTAGTAAAGTCCGGGAGGAATACTTC.

The chain has TRBV6-6 and TRBJ2-5, with D perhaps matching TRBD2 (5 bases). Germline V lookup: CDR1 MNHNY, CDR2 SVGAGI (reference sequence). Trimming left V 8 bases short and J 2 bases short, with 15 bases between. The CDR3 spans 14 residues. The CDR3 DNA is TGTGCCAGCGCGCACCAAAGAGGGCAAGAGACCCAGTACTTC. Translated, it gives CASAHQRGQETQYF.

Turning to this clone: A junction end diverges from the germline sequence, so it may reflect a read error. The J gene is TRBJ2-1, the V gene TRBV7-3, with TRBD2 as a possible D gene (5 bases). CDR1 and CDR2 from the germline V gene are SGHTA and FQGTGA. The CDR3 is 12 amino acids. The CDR3 protein is CASSRPGRGPLF. CDR3 bases: TGTGCCAGCAGCCGTCCCGGCAGAGGGCCCCTCTTC.

The chain links TRBV7-9 to TRBJ1-3, with 8 bases that match TRBD1. The CDR3 spans 15 residues. CDR1 is SEHNR and CDR2 is FQNEAQ in the germline V gene (reference sequence). The ends lost 5 bases at V and 4 bases at J; junction bases unmatched: 7. The CDR3 loop reads CASSNQGAAGNTIYF. The CDR3 DNA follows: TGTGCCAGCAGCAACCAGGGGGCGGCAGGAAACACCATATATTTT.

The chain links TRBV6-4 to TRBJ1-2; 8 bases fit TRBD1. Trimming at V came to 4 bases and at J to 8 bases, leaving 6 bases not matched to a gene. From germline, CDR1 is MRHNA and CDR2 SNTAGT. There are 13 residues in the CDR3. The CDR3 protein is CASSALTGGGYTF. The CDR3 nucleotides are TGTGCCAGCAGTGCCCTCACAGGGGGAGGCTACACCTTC.

This clone has more than one count but fewer than ten. A read error may account for a junction end that differs from germline. The chain couples TRBV5-4 to TRBJ1-6; D uncertain. CDR3 size: 16 residues. Germline lookup yields CDR1 SGHNT and CDR2 YYREEE (reference sequence). CDR3 sequence reads: CASSLGGRSFNSPLHF. CDR3 in DNA: TGTGCCAGCAGCTTGGGCGGGCGTTCCTTTAATTCACCCCTCCACTTT.

This clone was observed once. This chain joins TRBV13 and TRBJ1-5, with 7 nucleotides matching TRBD1. Per the germline V gene, CDR1 is PRHDT and CDR2 is FYEKMQ (reference sequence). Trimming removed 6 bases from V and 7 bases from J; junction bases left unmatched: 15. The CDR3 loop spans 16 amino acids. DNA of the CDR3: TGTGCCAGCAGTTTAAAACAGGGGATCCTGAGGCAGCCCCAGCATTTT. Its translation: CASSLKQGILRQPQHF.

V is TRBV14 and J is TRBJ1-1; TRBD1 might be the D (6 bases). V lost 4 bases, J lost 1 base, and 7 bases lay in between. This CDR3 has 13 residues. CDR1 and CDR2 (germline): SGHDN, FVKESK. CDR3 in amino acids: CASSRQENTEAFF. CDR3 nucleotide sequence: TGTGCCAGCAGCCGACAGGAGAACACTGAAGCTTTCTTT.

The chain joins TRBV9 to TRBJ2-3; maybe TRBD2 (5 bases). With 0 bases removed from V and 2 bases from J, the gap between germline ends came to 7 bases. The length of the CDR3 is 14 residues. Germline CDR1 and CDR2: SGDLS and YYNGEE. For the CDR3, the DNA is TGTGCCAGCAGCGTAGTCGGGAACACAGATACGCAGTATTTT. This sequence encodes CASSVVGNTDTQYF.

The CDR3 DNA follows: TGTGCCAGTCGGTGGACAGGGGGCGCCGGGAGGGAAAAACTGTTTTTT. Translating it yields CASRWTGGAGREKLFF. The chain is built from TRBV19 and TRBJ1-4, with 11 bases matching TRBD1. The CDR3 is made up of 16 amino acids. Per germline, CDR1 LNHDA and CDR2 SQIVND (reference sequence). Trimming cost V 8 bases and J 8 bases; bases outside gene matches: 13.

This clone was recorded only once. V and J are TRBV7-2 and TRBJ2-1; TRBD1 is a possible D gene (6 bases). CDR1 SGHTA and CDR2 FQGNSA come from the germline V gene. V was pared by 5 bases and J by 4 bases, with 15 bases between. The CDR3 spans 15 residues. The CDR3 sequence: CASSDAGTPYNEQFF. CDR3 nucleotide sequence: TGTGCCAGCAGCGACGCCGGGACACCTTACAATGAGCAGTTCTTC.

The chain carries TRBV19 and TRBJ1-4; 8 bases match TRBD1. Germline CDR1 LNHDA, CDR2 SQIVND (reference sequence). CDR3 length: 15 residues. The V gene end was trimmed by 6 bases and the J gene end by 6 bases; junction bases not matched to a gene: 9. The CDR3 loop reads CASRSGTGYYEKLFF. The CDR3 nucleotides are TGTGCCAGTAGATCCGGGACAGGCTACTATGAAAAACTGTTTTTT.

Comments on this clone: At one of its ends the junction is not consistent with the germline gene, which may arise from a read error. J is TRBJ2-2 and V is TRBV27; tentative D call: TRBD2 (5 bases). The CDR3 length is 14 residues. CDR1 and CDR2 from the germline V gene are MNHEY and SMNVEV (reference sequence). The chain's CDR3 is CASSLSGNTGELFF. DNA of the CDR3: TGCGCCAGCAGTTTAAGCGGGAACACCGGGGAGCTGTTTTTT.

The chain combines TRBV11-3 with TRBJ2-1; D is ambiguous. CDR1 SGHNT and CDR2 YENEEA come from the germline V gene. V was trimmed by 2 bases and J by 5 bases, leaving 7 bases between them. This CDR3 spans 13 amino acids. The CDR3 DNA reads TGTGCCAGCAGCTTAACCAGGAACAATGAGCAGTTCTTC. This sequence encodes CASSLTRNNEQFF.

This clone was observed once. V is TRBV4-1 and J is TRBJ2-7, with 7 bases fitting TRBD1. The germline CDR1 and CDR2 sequences are MGHRA and YSYEKL. With V trimmed by 0 bases and J by 8 bases, 7 bases remained unmatched. This CDR3 is 14 amino acids long. DNA of the CDR3: TGCGCCAGCAGCCAAGATCGACAGGGTGTCAAGCAGTACTTC. Amino acids: CASSQDRQGVKQYF.

The chain joins TRBV5-1 to TRBJ2-7; unclear D gene. CDR1 is SGHRS, CDR2 YFSETQ, per germline. The CDR3 contains 14 residues. V was cut by 2 bases and J by 0 bases, with 9 bases left in between. CDR3 nucleotides: TGCGCCAGCAGCTTACAGCCGAGCTCCTACGAGCAGTACTTC. Protein sequence: CASSLQPSSYEQYF.

J is TRBJ2-2 and V is TRBV7-9; D possibly corresponds to TRBD2 (5 bases). This CDR3 contains 15 residues. V was clipped by 0 bases and J by 6 bases, with 11 bases between them. Germline V gene lookup returns CDR1 SEHNR and CDR2 FQNEAQ (reference sequence). The CDR3: CASSLASRAAGELFF. The CDR3 DNA reads as TGTGCCAGCAGCTTAGCGAGCAGAGCGGCCGGGGAGCTGTTTTTT.